This passage covers 26 T cell receptor beta chains from one sample sequenced in a study of blood T cell repertoires in COVID-19. Clones were read by immunoSEQ multiplex PCR, and TCRdb kept only the in-frame ones, dropping some. Of around 300,000 clones in the sample, around 87% were seen once. Sequenced: PBMCs or T cells enriched from blood (not recorded which). The receptors originated from a woman younger than 45 who had recovered from COVID-19.

The chain carries TRBV4-2 and TRBJ2-2; TRBD2 aligns across 13 bases. V lost 1 base, J lost 3 bases, and 5 bases stayed unmatched. The CDR3 spans 18 residues. The germline V gene encodes CDR1 LGHNA and CDR2 YNFKEQ. The CDR3 loop is CASSQGGTSGADTGELFF. DNA for the CDR3: TGTGCCAGCAGCCAAGGGGGGACTAGCGGGGCGGACACCGGGGAGCTGTTTTTT.

This chain uses TRBV4-3 with TRBJ1-1; D call uncertain. The CDR3 is made up of 14 amino acids. Germline CDR1 LGHNA, CDR2 YSLEER. The ends were cut back, 0 bases at V and 6 bases at J, with 11 bases in the middle. Written as DNA, the CDR3 is TGCGCCAGCAGCCAAGATTTGGCAGAAGCTGAAGCTTTCTTT. Encoded protein: CASSQDLAEAEAFF.

The genes are TRBV28 and TRBJ2-7; D remains ambiguous. The CDR3 extends over 14 amino acids. Germline lookup yields CDR1 MDHEN and CDR2 SYDVKM. V was trimmed by 2 bases and J by 3 bases, leaving 11 bases between them. The CDR3 spells CASSLPSRSYEQYF. The CDR3 DNA sequence: TGTGCCAGCAGTTTACCGTCCCGGAGCTACGAGCAGTACTTC.

The rearrangement uses TRBV18 and TRBJ1-6, with 7 bases aligning to TRBD1. Per germline, CDR1 KGHSH and CDR2 LQKENI. With 6 bases clipped from V and 5 bases from J, the junction kept 4 bases outside the gene matches. This CDR3 has 14 amino acids. In DNA form, the CDR3 reads TGTGCCAGCTCCCGCACAGGGGATAATTCACCCCTCCACTTT. Protein product: CASSRTGDNSPLHF.

The CDR3 DNA sequence: TGTGCCAGTAGTATTCTGTCCGGGGGTACCTACGAGCAGTACTTC. Translated: CASSILSGGTYEQYF. This chain connects TRBV19 to TRBJ2-7; perhaps TRBD2 as D (6 bases). Germline CDR1 LNHDA, CDR2 SQIVND (reference sequence). The ends were cut back, 3 bases at V and 2 bases at J, with 14 bases in the middle. The CDR3 runs 15 residues.

The chain links TRBV6-2 or TRBV6-3 to TRBJ2-6; D perhaps matches TRBD2 (6 bases). This CDR3 region has 16 residues. Germline CDR1 is MNHEY and CDR2 is SVGEGT. V lost 5 bases and J 4 bases, leaving 15 bases between the germline ends. The CDR3 here is CASSGARGTGANVLTF. CDR3 coding DNA: TGTGCCAGCAGTGGTGCCCGGGGGACCGGGGCCAACGTCCTGACTTTC.

This clone was seen just once. J is TRBJ1-4 and V is TRBV2; a possible D gene is TRBD1 (5 bases). This CDR3 comprises 14 residues. In germline, CDR1 is SNHLY, CDR2 FYNNEI. V lost 5 bases to trimming and J lost 4 bases, with 11 bases between them. The CDR3 sequence is CASSLGHINEKLFF. The CDR3 coding sequence is TGTGCCAGCAGTTTAGGACATATTAATGAAAAACTGTTTTTT. The full variable domain, rest sourced from reference TRBV2 and TRBJ1-4, is EPEVTQTPSHQVTQMGQEVILRCVPISNHLYFYWYRQILGQKVEFLVSFYNNEISEKSEIFDDQFSVERPDGSNFTLKIRSTKLEDSAMYFCASSLGHINEKLFFGSGTQLSVL.

This rearrangement joins TRBV6-5 to TRBJ2-3, with 9 bases matching TRBD2. CDR1 is MNHEY, CDR2 SVGAGI, per germline. V shed 6 bases and J 8 bases; nucleotides not matched to a gene: 12. CDR3 length: 15 residues. In nucleotides, the CDR3 is TGTGCCAGCAGGAAAGCGGGGGGACCCGGGGCTACGCAGTATTTT. It specifies CASRKAGGPGATQYF.

This chain links TRBV5-1 with TRBJ1-1; unclear D gene. This CDR3 is 14 amino acids long. V lost 4 bases and J lost 5, with 15 bases in between. Germline CDR1 reads SGHRS; CDR2 reads YFSETQ. CDR3 DNA sequence: TGCGCCAGCAGCCCGGGATGGGTAGGTACTGAAGCTTTCTTT. It is translated as CASSPGWVGTEAFF. The variable domain in full, with the rest retrieved from reference TRBV5-1 and TRBJ1-1, is KAGVTQTPRYLIKTRGQQVTLSCSPISGHRSVSWYQQTPGQGLQFLFEYFSETQRNKGNFPGRFSGRQFSNSRSEMNVSTLELGDSALYLCASSPGWVGTEAFFGQGTRLTVV.

The chain couples TRBV10-3 to TRBJ2-4, with 8 bases aligning to TRBD2. V trimming: 5 bases; J trimming: 4 bases; junction bases outside the gene matches: 4. This CDR3 has 14 amino acids. Per the germline V gene, CDR1 is ENHRY and CDR2 is SYGVKD. The CDR3 protein is CAISSGGSKNIQYF. DNA for the CDR3: TGTGCCATCAGTAGCGGGGGATCAAAAAACATTCAGTACTTC.

The V call is TRBV6-5, the J call TRBJ1-1, with D perhaps matching TRBD1 (5 bases). V was pared by 6 bases and J by 1 base, with 9 bases between. This CDR3 spans 13 amino acids. Germline CDR1 is MNHEY and CDR2 is SVGAGI. The CDR3 spells CASSAGGNTEAFF. In nucleotides, the CDR3 is TGTGCCAGCAGCGCGGGGGGGAACACTGAAGCTTTCTTT.

The chain combines TRBV27 with TRBJ2-7, with 10 bases that match TRBD2. CDR1 and CDR2 from the germline V gene are MNHEY and SMNVEV (reference sequence). Losses at the gene ends were 3 bases for V and 3 bases for J; bases not matched to a gene: 5. CDR3 length: 15 residues. The CDR3 protein is CASSFSGGPDYEQYF. CDR3 sequence (DNA): TGTGCCAGCAGTTTTAGCGGGGGGCCGGACTACGAGCAGTACTTC.

The chain has TRBV3-1 (or the pseudogene TRBV3-2) and TRBJ1-2, with TRBD1 identical over 8 bases. With 4 bases clipped from V and 4 bases from J, the junction kept 2 bases outside the gene matches. The CDR3 consists of 13 residues. CDR1 and CDR2 (germline): LGHDT, YNNKEL (reference sequence). CDR3 DNA: TGTGCCAGCAGCCGGACAGGGAGCTATGGCTACACCTTC. Protein: CASSRTGSYGYTF.

The V call is TRBV20-1, the J call TRBJ1-1; weak D call: TRBD1 (5 bases). The germline V and J ends were trimmed by 6 bases and 10 bases, with 12 bases remaining between them. Germline CDR1 is DFQATT and CDR2 is SNEGSKA (reference sequence). This CDR3 contains 10 residues. CDR3 in DNA: TGCAGTGCGGAACGAAGGGGAGCTTTCTTT. Translating it yields CSAERRGAFF.

J is TRBJ1-4 and V is TRBV28; D call uncertain. CDR1 MDHEN and CDR2 SYDVKM come from the germline V gene. The CDR3 is 15 residues long. Trimming left V 8 bases short and J 7 bases short, with 20 bases between. The CDR3: CASGPFMGGGEKLFF. CDR3 DNA: TGTGCCAGCGGCCCTTTTATGGGAGGTGGTGAAAAACTGTTTTTT. The full variable domain, completed using reference TRBV28 and TRBJ1-4, is DVKVTQSSRYLVKRTGEKVFLECVQDMDHENMFWYRQDPGLGLRLIYFSYDVKMKEKGDIPEGYSVSREKKERFSLILESASTNQTSMYLCASGPFMGGGEKLFFGSGTQLSVL.

This rearrangement joins TRBV11-2 to TRBJ1-1; D gene uncertain. Per the germline V gene, CDR1 is SGHAT and CDR2 is FQNNGV. V was shortened by 4 bases and J by 0 bases, with 9 bases between the two germline ends. This CDR3 region has 14 residues. CDR3 DNA: TGTGCCAGCAGCTCGAGGATTATGAACACTGAAGCTTTCTTT. This sequence encodes CASSSRIMNTEAFF.

The CDR3 coding sequence is TGTGCCAGCAGCTTTTACGGGACTTTGGCTGGAAACACCATATATTTT. As protein: CASSFYGTLAGNTIYF. The chain is built from TRBV5-6 and TRBJ1-3; weak D call: TRBD1 (5 bases). CDR1 is SGHDT, CDR2 YYEEEE, per germline. This CDR3 comprises 16 residues. V lost 2 bases, J lost 2 bases, and 14 bases lay in between.

The rearrangement joins TRBV6-2 or TRBV6-3 to TRBJ1-1, with a tentative D call TRBD1 (6 bases). The length of the CDR3 is 15 residues. Germline CDR1 MNHEY, CDR2 SVGEGT. Trimming shortened V by 3 bases and J by 0 bases, and 11 bases separated the two germline ends. The CDR3 DNA sequence: TGTGCCAGCAGTTATTGGACAGACATGAACACTGAAGCTTTCTTT. Amino acids: CASSYWTDMNTEAFF.

This clone appeared a single time. This chain joins TRBV2 and TRBJ1-1; 7 bases align to TRBD1. V lost 7 bases and J lost 7; bases outside the gene matches: 12. Germline V gene sequence: CDR1 SNHLY, CDR2 FYNNEI. This CDR3 has 14 residues. This chain's CDR3 is CASTQAQGSLEAFF. The CDR3 DNA is TGTGCCAGCACCCAAGCACAGGGGTCCCTTGAAGCTTTCTTT.

V is TRBV27 and J is TRBJ2-7; 11 positions agree with TRBD2. The CDR3 contains 17 residues. The V segment lost 5 bases and the J segment 6 bases; nucleotides outside the gene matches: 15. Germline-derived CDR1 and CDR2 are MNHEY and SMNVEV (reference sequence). Written as DNA, the CDR3 is TGTGCCAGCAGTCTCCAAACTAGCGGGGGCCCCTATGGCGAGCAGTACTTC. Amino acids: CASSLQTSGGPYGEQYF.

This clone was counted once. V gene TRBV11-2 combines with J gene TRBJ2-1; TRBD2 aligns across 9 bases. The trim removed 3 bases at V and 9 bases at J, leaving 6 bases unmatched. CDR1 and CDR2 (germline): SGHAT, FQNNGV. This CDR3 comprises 14 residues. The CDR3 region has the DNA TGTGCCAGCAGCTTTCGGACTAGCGACGGTGAGCAGTTCTTC. The encoded protein is CASSFRTSDGEQFF. Together with reference TRBV11-2 and TRBJ2-1, the CDR3 gives the full variable domain: EAGVAQSPRYKIIEKRQSVAFWCNPISGHATLYWYQQILGQGPKLLIQFQNNGVVDDSQLPKDRFSAERLKGVDSTLKIQPAKLEDSAVYLCASSFRTSDGEQFFGPGTRLTVL.

The V and J genes are TRBV9 and TRBJ2-2, with 8 positions matching TRBD1. The CDR3 covers 16 residues. Germline V CDR1 and CDR2: SGDLS, YYNGEE. Losses at the gene ends were 3 bases for V and 5 bases for J; bases not matched to a gene: 9. This chain's CDR3 is CASSARQGLSTGELFF. CDR3 coding DNA: TGTGCCAGCAGCGCAAGACAGGGGTTAAGTACCGGGGAGCTGTTTTTT.

The chain uses TRBV19 and TRBJ1-1; no clear D. This CDR3 region has 14 residues. The V end was cut by 8 bases, the J end by 1 base, with 14 bases between. CDR1 is LNHDA, CDR2 SQIVND, per germline (reference sequence). The CDR3 nucleotides are TGTGCCAGTCGTTTCCCCGGTGGGAACACTGAAGCTTTCTTT. It encodes CASRFPGGNTEAFF. Full variable domain (outside the CDR3, taken from reference TRBV19 and TRBJ1-1): DGGITQSPKYLFRKEGQNVTLSCEQNLNHDAMYWYRQDPGQGLRLIYYSQIVNDFQKGDIAEGYSVSREKKESFPLTVTSAQKNPTAFYLCASRFPGGNTEAFFGQGTRLTVV.

This clone was seen just once. This chain connects TRBV4-3 to TRBJ1-5, with no clear D. This CDR3 comprises 14 residues. Trimming shortened V by 5 bases and J by 3 bases, and 11 bases separated the two germline ends. CDR1 and CDR2 from the germline V gene are LGHNA and YSLEER. For the CDR3, the DNA is TGCGCCAGCAGCATCGACACTGACAATCAGCCCCAGCATTTT. Translation: CASSIDTDNQPQHF.

This clone was observed a few times. The CDR3, as DNA: TGTGCCAGCAGCAAAGAAGAGGGGGCGGATGCCATCTCTGGAAACACCATATATTTT. Its translation: CASSKEEGADAISGNTIYF. V usage is TRBV21-1 and J usage is TRBJ1-3; the table assigns TRBD1, which was not confirmed against the DNA. TRBV21-1 is labeled a pseudogene. CDR3 length: 19 residues.

V gene TRBV6-5 combines with J gene TRBJ1-5; possibly TRBD1 for D (5 bases). Germline CDR1 MNHEY, CDR2 SVGAGI. This CDR3 comprises 15 residues. With 6 bases removed from V and 2 bases from J, the gap between germline ends came to 14 bases. The CDR3 sequence: CASRVAGGRNQPQHF. Here the CDR3 DNA reads TGTGCCAGCAGGGTTGCGGGGGGACGCAATCAGCCCCAGCATTTT.